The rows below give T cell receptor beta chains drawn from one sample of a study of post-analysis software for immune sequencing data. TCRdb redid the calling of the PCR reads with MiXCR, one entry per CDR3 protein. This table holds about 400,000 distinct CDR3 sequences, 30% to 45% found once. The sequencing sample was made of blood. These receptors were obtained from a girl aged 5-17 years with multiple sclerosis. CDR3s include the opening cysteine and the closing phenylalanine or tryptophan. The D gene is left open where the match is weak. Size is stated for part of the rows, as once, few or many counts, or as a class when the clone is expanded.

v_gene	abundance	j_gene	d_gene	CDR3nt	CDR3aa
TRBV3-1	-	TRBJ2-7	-	TGTGCCAGCAGCCAAGCCTTTGGAGGATACCGGTACTACGAGCAGTACTTC	CASSQAFGGYRYYEQYF
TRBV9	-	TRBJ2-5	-	TGTGCCAGCAGCGTGGCAACAGGACAAAAGGCAGAGACCCAGTACTTC	CASSVATGQKAETQYF
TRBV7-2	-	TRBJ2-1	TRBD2	TGTGCCAGCACCCAGAGGTTGCTAGCGGGGAAATATGAGCAGTTCTTC	CASTQRLLAGKYEQFF
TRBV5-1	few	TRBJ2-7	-	TGCGCCAGCAGCGTGGAAAGCGAGCAGTACTTC	CASSVESEQYF
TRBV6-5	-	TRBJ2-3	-	TGTGCCAGCAGTTGGACGGGGCGCCCCACAGATACGCAGTATTTT	CASSWTGRPTDTQYF
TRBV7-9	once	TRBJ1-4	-	TGTGCCAGCAGCTTAGAAACCTGGACCATTGAAAAACTGTTTTTT	CASSLETWTIEKLFF
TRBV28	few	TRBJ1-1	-	TGTGCCAGCAGGATCCGGGGGCTCGAAGCTTTCTTT	CASRIRGLEAFF
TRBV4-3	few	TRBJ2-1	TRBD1	TGCGCCAGCAGCCCGTACAGGGGGCCAGGTGAGCAGTTCTTC	CASSPYRGPGEQFF
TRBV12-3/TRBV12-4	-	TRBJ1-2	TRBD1	TGTGCCAGCAGGACGGCCGGGACAGGGGGCAACTATGGCTACACCTTC	CASRTAGTGGNYGYTF
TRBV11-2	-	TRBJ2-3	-	TGTGCCAGCAGCTTAGGTTTGCTTCCAGATACGCAGTATTTT	CASSLGLLPDTQYF
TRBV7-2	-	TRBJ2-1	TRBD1	TGTGCCAGCAGCACCCAGGGGGCTTCCTACAATGAGCAGTTCTTC	CASSTQGASYNEQFF
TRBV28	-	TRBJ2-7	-	TGTGCCAGCATGAACGGGGCGAGGGAGCAGTACTTC	CASMNGAREQYF
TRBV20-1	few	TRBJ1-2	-	TGCAGTGCTTCCCGGGACCTTGGGGATTATGGCTACACCTTC	CSASRDLGDYGYTF
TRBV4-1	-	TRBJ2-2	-	TGCGCCAGCAGCGTCCCAGGGGGGCGGACCGGGGAGCTGTTTTTT	CASSVPGGRTGELFF
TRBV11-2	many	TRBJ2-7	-	TGTGCCAGCAGCTTAGCTGTCGACTACCTCTCCGAGCAGTACTTC	CASSLAVDYLSEQYF
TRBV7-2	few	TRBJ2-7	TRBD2	TGTGCCAGCAGCTACAGCGGGGGGGCAAAGTACTTC	CASSYSGGAKYF
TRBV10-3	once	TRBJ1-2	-	TGTGCCATCAGTGATATAGAGGCGGGCTATGGCTACACCTTC	CAISDIEAGYGYTF
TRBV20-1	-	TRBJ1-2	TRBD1	TGCAGTGCCGGACAGGGATTAGATGGCTACACCTTC	CSAGQGLDGYTF
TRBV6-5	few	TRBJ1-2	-	TGTGCCAGCACTCAGGGAGACGGCTACACCTTC	CASTQGDGYTF
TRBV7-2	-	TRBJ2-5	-	TGTGCCAGCAGCCCCGACAGGGGAGGGTACCAAGAGACCCAGTACTTC	CASSPDRGGYQETQYF
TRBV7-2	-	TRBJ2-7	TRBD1	TGTGCCAGCAGTCTAACGGGACAGGGTTACGAGCAGTACTTC	CASSLTGQGYEQYF
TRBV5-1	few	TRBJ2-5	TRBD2	TGCGCCAGCAGGAAAGCGGGGGGTGAAGAGACCCAGTACTTC	CASRKAGGEETQYF
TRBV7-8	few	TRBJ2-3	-	TGTGCCAGCAGCTTAGCACCGGGACCTAGCACAGATACGCAGTATTTT	CASSLAPGPSTDTQYF
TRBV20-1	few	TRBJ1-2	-	TGCAGTGCTAGAGCCAGGGGTGGATATGGCTACACCTTC	CSARARGGYGYTF
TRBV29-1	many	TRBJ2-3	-	TGCAGCGTTGCCGTCCCCCCTACAGATACGCAGTATTTT	CSVAVPPTDTQYF
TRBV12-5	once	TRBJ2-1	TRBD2	TGTGCTAGTGGCCCTCCGGGACTAGCGGGGTACAATGAGCAGTTCTTC	CASGPPGLAGYNEQFF
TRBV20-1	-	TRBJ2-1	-	TGCAGTGCTCGCAGGACTCGCAATGAGCAGTTCTTC	CSARRTRNEQFF
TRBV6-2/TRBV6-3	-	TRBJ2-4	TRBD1	TGTGCCAGCAATCCGGGACAGGGGTTCTCGGAGCAGTACTTC	CASNPGQGFSEQYF
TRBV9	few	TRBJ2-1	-	TGTGCCAGCAGCGTAGTGGAGCGGGGATTGGGGGCTGAGCAGTTCTTC	CASSVVERGLGAEQFF
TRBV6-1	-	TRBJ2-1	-	TGTGCCAGCAGTGGGGCGTATAGTGAGCAGTTCTTC	CASSGAYSEQFF
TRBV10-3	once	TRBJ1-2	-	TGTGCCATCAGTGAGATGGACTATGGCTACACCTTC	CAISEMDYGYTF
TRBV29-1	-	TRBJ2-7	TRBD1	TGCAGCGTTGAGATCCGGCGGACAGGGATTACCTACGAGCAGTACTTC	CSVEIRRTGITYEQYF
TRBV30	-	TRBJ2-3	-	TGTGCCTGGAGCCTCACAGGGACCACAGATACGCAGTATTTT	CAWSLTGTTDTQYF
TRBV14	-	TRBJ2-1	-	TGTGCCAGCAGCCAATTCCGAAAAACCTACAATGAGCAGTTCTTC	CASSQFRKTYNEQFF
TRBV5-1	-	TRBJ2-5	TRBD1	TGCGCCAGCAGCGGGGACAGACTCCGGGAGACCCAGTACTTC	CASSGDRLRETQYF
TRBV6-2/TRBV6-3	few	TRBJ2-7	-	TGTGCCAGCAAAACGTCTGGGGGTACCTACGAGCAGTACTTC	CASKTSGGTYEQYF
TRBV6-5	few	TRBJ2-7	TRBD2	TGTGCCAGCAGGACGACCTTCGGGGGGTCCTACGAGCAGTACTTC	CASRTTFGGSYEQYF
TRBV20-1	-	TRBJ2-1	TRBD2	TGCATCTCCCGGGGGGGTGAGCAGTTCTTC	CISRGGEQFF
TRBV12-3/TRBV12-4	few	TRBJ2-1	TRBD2	TGTGCCAGCAGTAGTGGGGCACGGGGGGGTAGGCAGTTCTTC	CASSSGARGGRQFF
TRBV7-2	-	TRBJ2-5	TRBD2	TGTGCCAGCAGCTTCATTAGCGGGGAGGCGGAGACCCAGTACTTC	CASSFISGEAETQYF